This TCR beta chain was sequenced for a study of T-cell memory formation after mild COVID-19. Overall study findings and caveats: Shrinking CD4+ clones resided mostly in CM and EM, and CD8+ ones in EMRA. Contracting clones, day 15 to 85, had balanced CD4/CD8, and later expanders favored CD4+.

TCRdb called the 5' RACE reads again in MiXCR, with one record for every CDR3 protein. Found here are under 35,000 distinct CDR3 sequences, around 7% of them singletons; the top ten hold over 12%. CDR3 length equals 16 residues. V lost 1 base and J lost 1; bases outside the gene matches: 6. Germline CDR1 reads SGHTA; CDR2 reads FQGTGA. This clonotype was seen repeatedly, ten times or more. What it binds is not known. The TCR sequence derives from an adult woman who had mild COVID-19 (a few samples of this study predate the infection). Cell type and time point are not known. V is TRBV7-3 and J is TRBJ2-5; 7 bases line up with TRBD1. The specimen sequenced was PBMCs or a T cell subset sorted from them (not recorded which). CDR3 region: CASSLIGGGLQETQYF. The CDR3 DNA reads TGTGCCAGCAGCTTAATAGGGGGCGGCCTCCAAGAGACCCAGTACTTC.